The 30 T cell receptor beta chains given below trace back to one sample, sequenced in a study of blood T cell repertoires in COVID-19. Generated by immunoSEQ multiplex PCR, the TCRdb table keeps only in-frame clones and is missing some. Seen here are under 150,000 clones, about 80% observed once, and the top ten hold 8.5% to 10%. Sequenced: peripheral blood. Every receptor here comes from a man aged 40-49 years with active or convalescent COVID-19.

This clone turned up a few times. The CDR3 is CASSPGTRNQPQHF. CDR3 in DNA: TGTGCCAGCAGCCCCGGGACAAGGAATCAGCCCCAGCATTTT. V is TRBV5-4 and J is TRBJ1-5; a weak D match, TRBD1 (6 bases). This CDR3 is built from 14 residues. V lost 4 bases, J lost 4 bases, and 12 bases lay in between. Germline loops: CDR1 SGHNT, CDR2 YYREEE (reference sequence). Full variable domain (missing parts from reference TRBV5-4 and TRBJ1-5): ETGVTQSPTHLIKTRGQQVTLRCSSQSGHNTVSWYQQALGQGPQFIFQYYREEENGRGNFPPRFSGLQFPNYSSELNVNALELDDSALYLCASSPGTRNQPQHFGDGTRLSIL.

The chain couples TRBV7-9 to TRBJ2-2, with D uncertain. This CDR3 region has 13 residues. Germline CDR1 and CDR2: SEHNR and FQNEAQ (reference sequence). Trimming shortened V by 0 bases and J by 4 bases, and 3 bases separated the two germline ends. CDR3: CASSLAATGELFF. Written as DNA, the CDR3 is TGTGCCAGCAGCTTAGCGGCCACCGGGGAGCTGTTTTTT. Together with reference TRBV7-9 and TRBJ2-2, the CDR3 gives the full variable domain: DTGVSQNPRHKITKRGQNVTFRCDPISEHNRLYWYRQTLGQGPEFLTYFQNEAQLEKSRLLSDRFSAERPKGSFSTLEIQRTEQGDSAMYLCASSLAATGELFFGEGSRLTVL.

V is TRBV5-1 and J is TRBJ2-7, with D perhaps matching TRBD1 (6 bases). There are 14 residues in the CDR3. Trimming removed 5 bases at V and 7 bases at J, with 19 bases between. From germline, CDR1 is SGHRS and CDR2 YFSETQ. Here the CDR3 reads CASSPIGRGREQYF. CDR3 nucleotides: TGCGCCAGCAGTCCCATCGGCAGGGGAAGAGAGCAGTACTTC.

This clone was detected many times. The rearrangement joins TRBV7-9 to TRBJ1-2; D gene unclear. This CDR3 has 15 amino acids. The V gene's germline CDR1 is SEHNR and CDR2 FQNEAQ (reference sequence). Trimming cost V 4 bases and J 4 bases, with 16 bases left between them. The DNA of the CDR3 is TGTGCCAGCAGCTCCTTGGGAGGGTCGGGCTATGGCTACACCTTC. Its translation: CASSSLGGSGYGYTF.

This clone came up a few times. The CDR3 reads CASSQGQGTYEQYF. The CDR3 bases are TGCGCCAGCAGCCAGGGACAGGGGACCTACGAGCAGTACTTC. The J gene is TRBJ2-7, the V gene TRBV4-1; 10 bases fit TRBD1. J gave up 2 bases and V 3 bases, and 1 base lay outside the gene matches. The CDR3 consists of 14 residues. Germline values: CDR1 MGHRA, CDR2 YSYEKL.

The rearrangement joins TRBV3-1 (or the pseudogene TRBV3-2) to TRBJ2-7; a possible D gene is TRBD2 (6 bases). CDR1 and CDR2 from the germline V gene are LGHDT and YNNKEL (reference sequence). CDR3 length: 16 amino acids. Trimming removed 1 base at V and 0 bases at J, with 13 bases between. DNA for the CDR3: TGTGCCAGCAGCCAAGGGACGGGGACTTACTCCTACGAGCAGTACTTC. Its translation: CASSQGTGTYSYEQYF.

This chain uses TRBV6-5 with TRBJ1-5; perhaps TRBD1 as D (5 bases). Trimming took off 5 bases at V and 5 bases at J, with 13 bases between the two ends. This CDR3 contains 14 residues. Germline V gene data show CDR1 as MNHEY and CDR2 as SVGAGI. The CDR3 DNA is TGTGCCAGCAGTATGACGGGGGACTATCAGCCCCAGCATTTT. It encodes CASSMTGDYQPQHF.

V gene TRBV19 combines with J gene TRBJ1-6, with 8 nucleotides matching TRBD1. This CDR3 has 15 residues. Germline CDR1 reads LNHDA; CDR2 reads SQIVND (reference sequence). After removal of 7 bases from V and 10 bases from J, the junction contained 12 bases not matched to a gene. DNA for the CDR3: TGTGCCAGTACCGCGGAGGACAGGGTTGTCTCACCCCTCCACTTT. This encodes CASTAEDRVVSPLHF.

The V gene is TRBV3-1 (or the pseudogene TRBV3-2), the J gene TRBJ2-7; 8 positions match TRBD2. Trimming at V came to 1 base and at J to 6 bases, leaving 2 bases not matched to a gene. Germline V gene lookup returns CDR1 LGHDT and CDR2 YNNKEL (reference sequence). The CDR3 loop spans 13 amino acids. DNA of the CDR3: TGTGCCAGCAGCCAAGGTACTAGCGGCGAGCAGTACTTC. It translates to CASSQGTSGEQYF.

V usage is TRBV7-2 and J usage is TRBJ2-2, with 9 bases fitting TRBD2. CDR1 and CDR2 from the germline V gene are SGHTA and FQGNSA. V shed 4 bases, J shed 2 bases, and the junction held 11 bases outside the gene matches. The CDR3 spans 18 residues. For the CDR3, the DNA is TGTGCCAGCAGCTCCCGCCCAGCGGGGGGCCCTAACACCGGGGAGCTGTTTTTT. Protein sequence: CASSSRPAGGPNTGELFF.

V and J are TRBV29-1 and TRBJ1-1; TRBD1 might be the D (6 bases). The CDR3 contains 14 residues. The V end was cut by 4 bases, the J end by 2 bases, with 14 bases between. CDR1 and CDR2 (germline): SQVTM, ANQGSEA. The CDR3 loop reads CSVVSGTLNTEAFF. The CDR3 region has the DNA TGCAGCGTTGTATCTGGGACACTAAACACTGAAGCTTTCTTT.

The chain's CDR3 is CASSQDLANTDTQYF. CDR3 nucleotide sequence: TGTGCCAGCAGCCAAGATCTAGCGAACACAGATACGCAGTATTTT. The J gene is TRBJ2-3, the V gene TRBV14, with D tentatively TRBD2 (6 bases). Per germline, CDR1 SGHDN and CDR2 FVKESK. V lost 0 bases and J 2 bases, leaving 9 bases between the germline ends. This CDR3 comprises 15 residues.

CDR3 nucleotide sequence: TGTGCCAGCAGCTTAGGCAGGAACACTGAAGCTTTCTTT. This gives the protein CASSLGRNTEAFF. This chain joins TRBV11-2 and TRBJ1-1; D is uncertain. The length of the CDR3 is 13 residues. With 1 base removed from V and 1 base from J, the gap between germline ends came to 4 bases. Germline CDR1 and CDR2: SGHAT and FQNNGV.

This chain connects TRBV6-5 to TRBJ2-7; 7 bases fit TRBD2. The V and J ends lost 6 bases and 1 base, in that order; junction bases with no gene match: 6. This CDR3 has 14 amino acids. Germline CDR1 is MNHEY and CDR2 is SVGAGI. The CDR3 nucleotides read TGTGCCAGCAGCCTTGGCGGGGGTTCCTACGAGCAGTACTTC. It translates to CASSLGGGSYEQYF.

This clone came up a few times. The chain joins TRBV9 to TRBJ1-1; maybe TRBD1 (5 bases). Trimming removed 4 bases at V and 5 bases at J, with 21 bases between. CDR1 is SGDLS and CDR2 is YYNGEE in the germline V gene. This CDR3 has 16 residues. CDR3 amino acids: CASSLPPGRGGTEAFF. CDR3 DNA: TGTGCCAGCAGCTTACCTCCGGGACGGGGGGGGACTGAAGCTTTCTTT.

The V and J genes are TRBV7-9 and TRBJ1-2; weak D call: TRBD1 (6 bases). The CDR3 extends over 14 amino acids. V gave up 3 bases and J gave up 4 bases, with 12 bases separating them. The germline V gene has CDR1 SEHNR and CDR2 FQNEAQ (reference sequence). The CDR3 loop reads CASSFNRDAYGYTF. In DNA form, the CDR3 reads TGTGCCAGCAGCTTTAACAGGGACGCCTATGGCTACACCTTC.

The rearrangement uses TRBV6-2 or TRBV6-3 and TRBJ2-7; D unclear. The CDR3 has 13 amino acids. V gave up 2 bases and J gave up 3 bases, with 8 bases separating them. Germline V CDR1 and CDR2: MNHEY, SVGEGT. The CDR3 loop reads CASSYTENYEQYF. CDR3 sequence (DNA): TGTGCCAGCAGTTACACCGAGAACTACGAGCAGTACTTC.

Comment on this clone: One end of the junction is discordant with germline, which a read error may explain. V and J are TRBV7-7 and TRBJ2-3, with D perhaps matching TRBD1 (6 bases). The germline V gene encodes CDR1 SSHAT and CDR2 FNYEAQ (reference sequence). The length of the CDR3 is 16 residues. DNA for the CDR3: TGTGCTAGCAGCTTAGGCGTGGGGGCCCTGGGAGATACGCAGTATTTT. This translates into CASSLGVGALGDTQYF.

This rearrangement joins TRBV5-1 to TRBJ1-1; unclear D gene. Per the germline V gene, CDR1 is SGHRS and CDR2 is YFSETQ. The CDR3 covers 14 residues. V shed 0 bases and J shed 1 base, with 7 bases lying between them. The CDR3 DNA sequence: TGCGCCAGCAGCTTGGTTCCGGGGAACACTGAAGCTTTCTTT. The encoded protein is CASSLVPGNTEAFF.

The chain joins TRBV7-2 to TRBJ1-1; D remains unclear. V was pared by 5 bases and J by 6 bases, with 16 bases between. This CDR3 spans 14 amino acids. Germline values: CDR1 SGHTA, CDR2 FQGNSA. The CDR3: CASSPTTPGAEAFF. In nucleotides, the CDR3 is TGTGCCAGCAGCCCAACGACCCCCGGAGCTGAAGCTTTCTTT.

The chain recombines TRBV13 with TRBJ2-2, with TRBD2 as a possible D gene (6 bases). CDR1 and CDR2 (germline): PRHDT, FYEKMQ (reference sequence). The CDR3 covers 16 residues. Trimming pared 1 base from V and 1 base from J, leaving 10 bases between. CDR3: CASSLDPGGNTGELFF. The CDR3 nucleotides are TGTGCCAGCAGCTTAGATCCCGGGGGGAACACCGGGGAGCTGTTTTTT.

This clone has just a few counts. The chain links TRBV7-9 to TRBJ2-1; 7 bases agree with TRBD2. The trim removed 2 bases at V and 6 bases at J, leaving 10 bases unmatched. CDR1 is SEHNR and CDR2 is FQNEAQ in the germline V gene (reference sequence). The CDR3 runs 16 residues. CDR3 sequence (DNA): TGTGCCAGCAGCTTATCGGGGTCTAGCGGAGTCAATGAGCAGTTCTTC. This codes for CASSLSGSSGVNEQFF.

The chain couples TRBV7-6 to TRBJ2-2; 8 nucleotides align to TRBD1. CDR1 and CDR2 (germline): SGHVS, FNYEAQ. V was pared by 5 bases and J by 5 bases, with 7 bases of the junction left unmatched. The CDR3 runs 15 residues. CDR3 in amino acids: CASSPRTGFTGELFF. The CDR3 nucleotides read TGTGCCAGCAGCCCACGGACAGGGTTTACCGGGGAGCTGTTTTTT.

This clone showed up just once. This chain uses TRBV30 with TRBJ2-2, with TRBD2 matching over 7 bases. This CDR3 contains 11 residues. Trimming at V came to 5 bases and at J to 8 bases, leaving 2 bases not matched to a gene. Germline lookup yields CDR1 GTSNPN and CDR2 SVGIG (reference sequence). The CDR3 loop reads CAWQGGGELFF. Written as DNA, the CDR3 is TGTGCCTGGCAGGGAGGGGGGGAGCTGTTTTTT.

V is TRBV19 and J is TRBJ1-2; TRBD1 is a possible D gene (6 bases). This CDR3 is built from 15 residues. The V gene's germline CDR1 is LNHDA and CDR2 SQIVND (reference sequence). Trimming took 6 bases from V and 1 from J, leaving 15 bases between them. Here the CDR3 DNA reads TGTGCCAGTAGATTAGGGACGGACAGTAACTATGGCTACACCTTC. This translates into CASRLGTDSNYGYTF.

The rearrangement joins TRBV7-9 to TRBJ1-3; a weak D match, TRBD1 (5 bases). This CDR3 has 15 amino acids. CDR1 and CDR2 (germline): SEHNR, FQNEAQ (reference sequence). V lost 2 bases and J lost 1, with 9 bases in between. This chain's CDR3 is CASSLTGGSGNTIYF. Written as DNA, the CDR3 is TGTGCCAGCAGCTTAACGGGGGGTTCTGGAAACACCATATATTTT.

The chain joins TRBV7-9 to TRBJ2-3; 7 nucleotides align to TRBD1. Germline CDR1 is SEHNR and CDR2 is FQNEAQ (reference sequence). There are 14 residues in the CDR3. The trim removed 5 bases at V and 5 bases at J, leaving 7 bases unmatched. CDR3 residues: CASSIGTDGDTQYF. CDR3 nucleotides: TGTGCCAGCAGCATCGGGACAGACGGAGATACGCAGTATTTT.

The chain joins TRBV4-1 to TRBJ2-7; maybe TRBD2 (5 bases). V lost 3 bases and J 2 bases, leaving 14 bases between the germline ends. The length of the CDR3 is 15 residues. Germline V CDR1 and CDR2: MGHRA, YSYEKL. CDR3 residues: CASSQGEGIPYEQYF. The CDR3 nucleotides read TGCGCCAGCAGCCAGGGAGAGGGTATACCCTACGAGCAGTACTTC.

This clone was counted a single time. V is TRBV27 and J is TRBJ2-6; 11 bases align to TRBD1. Per germline, CDR1 MNHEY and CDR2 SMNVEV (reference sequence). This CDR3 is built from 19 residues. With 6 bases clipped from V and 2 bases from J, the junction kept 12 bases outside the gene matches. The CDR3 DNA is TGTGCCAGCAGCCCCCTCCGGGACAGGGGGTACGCTGGGGCCAACGTCCTGACTTTC. Its protein product is CASSPLRDRGYAGANVLTF. The variable domain in full, completed from reference TRBV27 and TRBJ2-6, reads EAQVTQNPRYLITVTGKKLTVTCSQNMNHEYMSWYRQDPGLGLRQIYYSMNVEVTDKGDVPEGYKVSRKEKRNFPLILESPSPNQTSLYFCASSPLRDRGYAGANVLTFGAGSRLTVL.

To note about this clone: At one end the junction does not follow the germline gene, possibly because of a read error. The chain has TRBV10-3 and TRBJ1-2, with 8 bases matching TRBD1. Germline CDR1 ENHRY, CDR2 SYGVKD. The length of the CDR3 is 15 residues. This chain's CDR3 is CAITEGPGGNYGYTF. CDR3 sequence (DNA): TGTGCCATCACTGAGGGGCCAGGGGGCAACTATGGCTACACCTTC.